This paragraph reports one T cell receptor (beta chain). The CDR3 sequence is 13 residues long. V shed 4 bases and J shed 11 bases, with 14 bases lying between them. Germline V gene sequence: CDR1 MNHEY, CDR2 SMNVEV (reference sequence). These data come from a study of blood T cell repertoires in COVID-19. Looking at the study overall: Acute and convalescent COVID-19 specimens originated in the United States, Italy and Spain. Nucleic acid was either cDNA or gDNA, and it came from T cells, B-cell-depleted T cells, or PBMCs.

Authors' methods: Reference gene primers were amplified, and this amplification served to estimate nucleated cell counts. The assay was immunoSEQ multiplex PCR, and TCRdb's table has in-frame clones only and misses some. Clonal size and the V and J genes are those of that table, whereas D and trimming came from the DNA. The sample yields around 130,000 clones, about 86% seen once. This chain connects TRBV27 to TRBJ2-2, with D possibly TRBD2 on 5 matching bases. This clonotype was sampled from a woman aged 45-65 years with acute or convalescent COVID-19. Sample: peripheral blood. CDR3 DNA sequence: TGTGCCAGCAGTTCGACTACAAACCGAGAGCTGTTTTTT. This gives the protein CASSSTTNRELFF.